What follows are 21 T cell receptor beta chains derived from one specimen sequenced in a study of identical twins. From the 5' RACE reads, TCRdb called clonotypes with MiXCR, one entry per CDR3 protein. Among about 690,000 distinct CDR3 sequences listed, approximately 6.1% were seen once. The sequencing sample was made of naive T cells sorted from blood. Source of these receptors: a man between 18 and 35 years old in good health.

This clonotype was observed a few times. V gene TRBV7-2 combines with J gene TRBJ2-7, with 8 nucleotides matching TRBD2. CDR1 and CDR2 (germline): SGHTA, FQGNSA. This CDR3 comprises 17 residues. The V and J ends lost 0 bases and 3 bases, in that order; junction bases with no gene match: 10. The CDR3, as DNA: TGTGCCAGCAGCTTAGCGGGGGGGACTAGAGATCACTACGAGCAGTACTTC. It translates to CASSLAGGTRDHYEQYF.

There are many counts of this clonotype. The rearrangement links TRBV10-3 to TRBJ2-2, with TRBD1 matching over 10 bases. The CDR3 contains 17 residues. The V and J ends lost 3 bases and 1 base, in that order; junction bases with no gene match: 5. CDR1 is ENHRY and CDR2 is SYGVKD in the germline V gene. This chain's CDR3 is CAISDTGTGENTGELFF. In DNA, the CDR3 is TGTGCCATCAGTGATACGGGGACAGGGGAGAACACCGGGGAGCTGTTTTTT.

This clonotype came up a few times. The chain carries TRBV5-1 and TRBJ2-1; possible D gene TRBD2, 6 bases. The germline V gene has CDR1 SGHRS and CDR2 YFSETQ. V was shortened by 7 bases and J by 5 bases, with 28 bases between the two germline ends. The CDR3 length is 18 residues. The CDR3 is CASARTGRNRRVNNEQFF. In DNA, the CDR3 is TGCGCCAGCGCGAGGACCGGGAGAAACCGTCGGGTGAACAATGAGCAGTTCTTC.

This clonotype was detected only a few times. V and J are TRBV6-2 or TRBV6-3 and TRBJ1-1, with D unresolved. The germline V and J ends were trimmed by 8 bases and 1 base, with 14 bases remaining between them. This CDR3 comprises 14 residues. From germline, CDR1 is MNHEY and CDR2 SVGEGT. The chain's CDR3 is CASRGWKANTEAFF. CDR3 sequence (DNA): TGTGCCAGCCGGGGATGGAAAGCGAACACTGAAGCTTTCTTT.

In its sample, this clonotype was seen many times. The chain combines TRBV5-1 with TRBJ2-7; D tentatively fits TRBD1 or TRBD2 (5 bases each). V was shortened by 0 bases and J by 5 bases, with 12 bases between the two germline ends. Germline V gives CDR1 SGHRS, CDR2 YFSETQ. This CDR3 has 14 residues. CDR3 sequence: CASSLGGAGHEQYV. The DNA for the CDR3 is TGCGCCAGCAGCTTGGGAGGGGCTGGGCACGAGCAGTACGTC.

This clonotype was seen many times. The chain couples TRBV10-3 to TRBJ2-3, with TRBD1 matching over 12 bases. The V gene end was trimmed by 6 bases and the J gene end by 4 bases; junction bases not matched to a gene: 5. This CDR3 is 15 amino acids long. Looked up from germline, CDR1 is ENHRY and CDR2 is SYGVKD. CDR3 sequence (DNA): TGTGCCATCAGCCCGGGACAGGGGGCCCCAGATACGCAGTATTTT. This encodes CAISPGQGAPDTQYF.

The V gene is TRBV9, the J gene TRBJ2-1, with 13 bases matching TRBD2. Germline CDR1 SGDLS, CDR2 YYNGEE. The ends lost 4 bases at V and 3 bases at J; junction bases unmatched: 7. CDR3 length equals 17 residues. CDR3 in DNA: TGTGCCAGCAGCCCCCGACTAGCGGGAGGCAACTACAATGAGCAGTTCTTC. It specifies CASSPRLAGGNYNEQFF.

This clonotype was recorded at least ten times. The CDR3 reads CASRRVDNSPLHF. In nucleotides, the CDR3 is TGTGCCAGCAGGAGGGTTGACAATTCACCCCTCCACTTT. The V call is TRBV27, the J call TRBJ1-6, with D uncertain. The CDR3 totals 13 residues. Germline CDR1 is MNHEY and CDR2 is SMNVEV (reference sequence). The V end was cut by 6 bases, the J end by 7 bases, with 10 bases between.

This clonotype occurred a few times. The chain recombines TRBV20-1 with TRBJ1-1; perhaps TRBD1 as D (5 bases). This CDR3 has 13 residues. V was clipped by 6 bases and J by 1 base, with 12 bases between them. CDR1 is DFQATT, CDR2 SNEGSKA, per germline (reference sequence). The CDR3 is CSAPGPQNTEAFF. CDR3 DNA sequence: TGCAGTGCACCGGGACCGCAGAACACTGAAGCTTTCTTT.

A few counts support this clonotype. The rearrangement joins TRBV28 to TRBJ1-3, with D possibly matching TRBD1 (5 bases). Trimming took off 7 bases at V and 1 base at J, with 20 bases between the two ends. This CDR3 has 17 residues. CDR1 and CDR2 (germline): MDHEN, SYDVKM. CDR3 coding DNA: TGTGCCAGCACCATTAATCTCCTTGGGGGGTCTGGAAACACCATATATTTT. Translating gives CASTINLLGGSGNTIYF.

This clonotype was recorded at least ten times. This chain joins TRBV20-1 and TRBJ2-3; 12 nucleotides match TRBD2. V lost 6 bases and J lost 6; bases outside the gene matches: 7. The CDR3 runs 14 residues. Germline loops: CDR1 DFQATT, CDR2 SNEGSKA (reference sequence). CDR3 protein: CSANVLAGGDTQYF. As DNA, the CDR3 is TGCAGTGCGAACGTCCTAGCGGGAGGGGATACGCAGTATTTT.

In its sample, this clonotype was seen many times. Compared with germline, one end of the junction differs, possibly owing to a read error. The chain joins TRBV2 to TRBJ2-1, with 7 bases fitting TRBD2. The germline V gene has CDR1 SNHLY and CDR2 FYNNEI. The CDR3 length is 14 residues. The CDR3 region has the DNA TGCGCCAGCAGTGACTTAGCGGGTGACAATGAGCAGTTCTTC. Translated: CASSDLAGDNEQFF.

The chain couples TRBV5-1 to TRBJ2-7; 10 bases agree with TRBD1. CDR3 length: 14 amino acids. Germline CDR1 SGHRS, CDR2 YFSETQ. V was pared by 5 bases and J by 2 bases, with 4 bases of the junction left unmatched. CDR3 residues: CASRTGTGAYEQYV. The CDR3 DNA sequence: TGCGCCAGCAGGACCGGGACAGGGGCCTACGAGCAGTACGTC.

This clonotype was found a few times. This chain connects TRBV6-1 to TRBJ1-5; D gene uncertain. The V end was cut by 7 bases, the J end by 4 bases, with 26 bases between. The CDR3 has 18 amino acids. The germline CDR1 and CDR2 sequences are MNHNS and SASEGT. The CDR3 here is CASTSSPLGRPLNQPQHF. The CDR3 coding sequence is TGTGCCAGCACCTCCAGCCCCCTAGGACGGCCTTTAAATCAGCCCCAGCATTTT.

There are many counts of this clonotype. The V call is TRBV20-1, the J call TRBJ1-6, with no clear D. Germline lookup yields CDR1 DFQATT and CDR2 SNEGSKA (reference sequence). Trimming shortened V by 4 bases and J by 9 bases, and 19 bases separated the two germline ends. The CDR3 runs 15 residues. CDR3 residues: CSATHSATTGSPLHF. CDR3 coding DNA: TGCAGTGCTACCCACAGCGCTACGACGGGTTCACCCCTCCACTTT.

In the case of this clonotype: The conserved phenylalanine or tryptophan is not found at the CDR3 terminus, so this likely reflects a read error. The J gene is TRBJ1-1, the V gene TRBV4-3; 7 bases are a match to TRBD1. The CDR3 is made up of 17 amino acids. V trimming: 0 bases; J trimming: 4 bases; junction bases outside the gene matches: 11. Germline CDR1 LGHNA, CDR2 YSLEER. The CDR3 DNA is TGCGCCAGCAGCCAAGAGGCGCCTCCCAGGGGGGTCACTGAAGCTTTCTAT. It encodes CASSQEAPPRGVTEAFY.

The CDR3 spells CASSPRSTGGREKLFF. DNA for the CDR3: TGTGCCAGCAGTCCCCGAAGCACAGGGGGCCGTGAAAAACTGTTTTTT. The V and J genes are TRBV6-1 and TRBJ1-4, with 9 bases identical to TRBD1. Germline CDR1 is MNHNS and CDR2 is SASEGT. CDR3 length: 16 residues. V was clipped by 5 bases and J by 7 bases; unmatched bases: 11.

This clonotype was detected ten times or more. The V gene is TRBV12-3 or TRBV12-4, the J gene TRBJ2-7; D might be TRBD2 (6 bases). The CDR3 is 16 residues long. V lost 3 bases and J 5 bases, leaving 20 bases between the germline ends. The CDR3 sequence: CASSFPGRDGCHEQYV. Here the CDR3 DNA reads TGTGCCAGCAGTTTCCCGGGGCGGGATGGTTGCCACGAGCAGTACGTC.

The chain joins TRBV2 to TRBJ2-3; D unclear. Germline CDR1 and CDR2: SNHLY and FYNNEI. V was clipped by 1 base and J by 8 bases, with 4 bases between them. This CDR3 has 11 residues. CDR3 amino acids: CASSEDLTQYF. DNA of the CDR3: TGTGCCAGCAGTGAAGACCTTACGCAGTATTTT.

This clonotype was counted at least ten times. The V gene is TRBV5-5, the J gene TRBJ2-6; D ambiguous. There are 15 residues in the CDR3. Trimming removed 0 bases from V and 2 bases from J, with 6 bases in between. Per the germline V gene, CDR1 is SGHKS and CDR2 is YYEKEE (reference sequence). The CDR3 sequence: CASSLAGPGANVLTF. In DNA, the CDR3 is TGTGCCAGCAGCTTGGCAGGCCCTGGGGCCAACGTCCTGACTTTC.

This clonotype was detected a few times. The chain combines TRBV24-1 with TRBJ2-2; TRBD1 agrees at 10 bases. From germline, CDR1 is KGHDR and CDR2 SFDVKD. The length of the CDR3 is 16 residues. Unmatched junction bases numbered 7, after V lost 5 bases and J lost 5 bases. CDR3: CATSATTGGRTGELFF. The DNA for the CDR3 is TGTGCCACCAGTGCGACGACAGGGGGCAGGACCGGGGAGCTGTTTTTT.